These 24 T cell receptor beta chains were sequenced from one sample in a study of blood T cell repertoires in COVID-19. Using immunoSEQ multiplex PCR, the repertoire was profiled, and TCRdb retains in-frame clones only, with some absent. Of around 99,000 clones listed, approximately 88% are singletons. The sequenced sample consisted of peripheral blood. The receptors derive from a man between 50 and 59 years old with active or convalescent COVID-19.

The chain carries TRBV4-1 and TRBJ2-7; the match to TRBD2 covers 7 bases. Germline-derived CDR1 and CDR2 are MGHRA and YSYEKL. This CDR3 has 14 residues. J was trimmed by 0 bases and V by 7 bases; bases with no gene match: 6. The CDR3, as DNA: TGCGCCAGCATGAGTAGCGGGCCCTCCTACGAGCAGTACTTC. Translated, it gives CASMSSGPSYEQYF.

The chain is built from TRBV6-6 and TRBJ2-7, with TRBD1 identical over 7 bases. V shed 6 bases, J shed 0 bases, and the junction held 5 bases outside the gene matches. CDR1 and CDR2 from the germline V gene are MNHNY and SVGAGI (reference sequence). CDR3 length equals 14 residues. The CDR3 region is CASRTGQVSYEQYF. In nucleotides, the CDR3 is TGTGCCAGCAGAACAGGACAGGTCTCCTACGAGCAGTACTTC.

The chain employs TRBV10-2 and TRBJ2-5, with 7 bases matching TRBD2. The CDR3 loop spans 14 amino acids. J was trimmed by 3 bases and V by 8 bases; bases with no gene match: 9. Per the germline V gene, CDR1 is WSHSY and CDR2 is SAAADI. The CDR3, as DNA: TGCGCCAGCTTCCGCGGGGCGGGAGAAGAGACCCAGTACTTC. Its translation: CASFRGAGEETQYF.

CDR3 bases: TGCGCCAGCAGCCCGAGGGGGACTACCTCCTACAATGAGCAGTTCTTC. The encoded protein is CASSPRGTTSYNEQFF. The rearrangement links TRBV4-1 to TRBJ2-1, with a weak D call TRBD2 (7 bases). The CDR3 totals 16 residues. CDR1 is MGHRA, CDR2 YSYEKL, per germline. Trimming removed 4 bases at V and 0 bases at J, with 13 bases between.

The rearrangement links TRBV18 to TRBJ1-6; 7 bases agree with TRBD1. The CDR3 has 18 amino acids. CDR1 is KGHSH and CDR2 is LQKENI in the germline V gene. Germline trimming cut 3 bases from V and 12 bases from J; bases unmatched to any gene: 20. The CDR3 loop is CASSPNIRDSGNSGPLHF. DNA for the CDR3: TGTGCCAGCTCACCGAATATCCGGGACAGTGGAAATTCAGGACCCCTCCACTTT.

The CDR3 is CASSRTISGDTEAFF. The CDR3 nucleotides read TGCGCCAGCAGCCGCACCATTTCAGGGGACACTGAAGCTTTCTTT. J is TRBJ1-1 and V is TRBV5-1; perhaps TRBD1 as D (6 bases). Germline CDR1 and CDR2: SGHRS and YFSETQ. V lost 4 bases and J lost 3, with 16 bases in between. There are 15 residues in the CDR3.

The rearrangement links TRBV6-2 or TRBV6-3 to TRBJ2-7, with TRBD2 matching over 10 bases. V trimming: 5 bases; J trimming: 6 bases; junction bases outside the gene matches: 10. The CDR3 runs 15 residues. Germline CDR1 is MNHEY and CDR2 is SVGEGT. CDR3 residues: CASSPGGTSVREQYF. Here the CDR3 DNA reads TGTGCCAGCAGTCCAGGCGGGACTAGCGTGCGCGAGCAGTACTTC.

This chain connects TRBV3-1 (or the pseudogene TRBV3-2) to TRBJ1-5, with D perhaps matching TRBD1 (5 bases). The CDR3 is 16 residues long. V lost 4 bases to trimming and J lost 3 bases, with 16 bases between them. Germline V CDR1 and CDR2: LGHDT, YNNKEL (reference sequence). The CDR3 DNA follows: TGTGCCAGCAGCCCCACGGGGGACTCAAACAATCAGCCCCAGCATTTT. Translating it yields CASSPTGDSNNQPQHF.

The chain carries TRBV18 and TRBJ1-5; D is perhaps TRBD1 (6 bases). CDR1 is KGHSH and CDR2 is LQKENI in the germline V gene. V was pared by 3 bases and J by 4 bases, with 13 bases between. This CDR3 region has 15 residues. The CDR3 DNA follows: TGTGCCAGCTCACCCACAGGGTCCCGTAATCAGCCCCAGCATTTT. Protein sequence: CASSPTGSRNQPQHF.

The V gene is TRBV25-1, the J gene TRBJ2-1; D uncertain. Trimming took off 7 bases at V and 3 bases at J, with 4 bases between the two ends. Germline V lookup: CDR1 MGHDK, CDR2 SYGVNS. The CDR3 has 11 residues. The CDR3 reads CASTGYNEQFF. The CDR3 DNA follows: TGTGCCAGCACCGGCTACAATGAGCAGTTCTTC.

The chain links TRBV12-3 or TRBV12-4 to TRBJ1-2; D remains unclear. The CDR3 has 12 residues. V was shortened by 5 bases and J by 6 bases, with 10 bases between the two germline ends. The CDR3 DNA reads TGTGCCAGCAGTCGTAACCCTAATGGCTACACCTTC. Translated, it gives CASSRNPNGYTF.

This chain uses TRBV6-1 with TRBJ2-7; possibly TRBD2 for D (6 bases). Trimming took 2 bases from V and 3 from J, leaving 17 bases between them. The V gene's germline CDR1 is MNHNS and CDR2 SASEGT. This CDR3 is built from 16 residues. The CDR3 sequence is CASSELSLAPYYEQYF. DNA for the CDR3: TGTGCCAGCAGTGAACTGTCACTAGCCCCCTACTACGAGCAGTACTTC.

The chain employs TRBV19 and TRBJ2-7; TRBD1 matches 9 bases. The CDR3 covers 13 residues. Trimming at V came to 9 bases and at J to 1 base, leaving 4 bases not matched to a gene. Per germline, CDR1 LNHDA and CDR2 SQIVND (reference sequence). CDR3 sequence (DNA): TGTGCCAGCCGGGACAGGGAATCCTACGAGCAGTACTTC. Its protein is CASRDRESYEQYF.

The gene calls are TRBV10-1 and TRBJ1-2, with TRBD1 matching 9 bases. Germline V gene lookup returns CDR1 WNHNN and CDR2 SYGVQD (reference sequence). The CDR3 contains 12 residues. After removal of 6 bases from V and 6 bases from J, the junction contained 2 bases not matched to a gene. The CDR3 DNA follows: TGCGCCAGCAGGGGACAGGGCCATGGCTACACCTTC. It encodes CASRGQGHGYTF.

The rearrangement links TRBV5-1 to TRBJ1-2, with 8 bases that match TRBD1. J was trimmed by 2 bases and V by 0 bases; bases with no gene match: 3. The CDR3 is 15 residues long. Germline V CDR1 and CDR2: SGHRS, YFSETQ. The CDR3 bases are TGCGCCAGCAGCTTGGAGACAGGGGCGAACTATGGCTACACCTTC. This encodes CASSLETGANYGYTF.

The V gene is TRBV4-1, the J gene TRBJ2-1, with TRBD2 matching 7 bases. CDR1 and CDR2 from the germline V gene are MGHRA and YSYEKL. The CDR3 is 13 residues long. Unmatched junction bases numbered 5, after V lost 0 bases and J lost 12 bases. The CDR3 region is CASSQDRDYVQFF. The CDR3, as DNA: TGCGCCAGCAGCCAAGACCGGGACTACGTGCAGTTCTTC.

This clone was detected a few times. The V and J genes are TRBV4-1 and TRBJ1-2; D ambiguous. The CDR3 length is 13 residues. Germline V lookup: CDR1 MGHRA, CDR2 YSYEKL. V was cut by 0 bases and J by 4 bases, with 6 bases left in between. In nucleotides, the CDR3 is TGCGCCAGCAGCCAAGATATACTCTATGGCTACACCTTC. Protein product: CASSQDILYGYTF.

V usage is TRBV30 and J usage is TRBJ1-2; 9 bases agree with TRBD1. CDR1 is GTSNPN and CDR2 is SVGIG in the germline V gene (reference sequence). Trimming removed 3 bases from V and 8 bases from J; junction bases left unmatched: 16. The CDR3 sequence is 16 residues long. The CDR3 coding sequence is TGTGCCTGGAGAGAACCGGGACAGGGATATTTTGGAGGCTACACCTTC. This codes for CAWREPGQGYFGGYTF.

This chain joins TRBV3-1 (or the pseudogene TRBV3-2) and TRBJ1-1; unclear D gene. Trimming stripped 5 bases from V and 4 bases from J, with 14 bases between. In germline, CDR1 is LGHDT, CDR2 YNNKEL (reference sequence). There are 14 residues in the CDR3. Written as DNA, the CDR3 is TGTGCCAGCAGCGATCGAGGCCGAGGCACTGAAGCTTTCTTT. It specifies CASSDRGRGTEAFF.

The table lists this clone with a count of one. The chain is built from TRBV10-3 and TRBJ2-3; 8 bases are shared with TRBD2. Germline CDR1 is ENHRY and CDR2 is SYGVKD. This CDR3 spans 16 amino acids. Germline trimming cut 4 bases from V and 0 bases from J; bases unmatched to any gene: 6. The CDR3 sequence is CAISGQREPSTDTQYF. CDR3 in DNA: TGTGCCATCAGTGGACAGCGGGAGCCTAGCACAGATACGCAGTATTTT.

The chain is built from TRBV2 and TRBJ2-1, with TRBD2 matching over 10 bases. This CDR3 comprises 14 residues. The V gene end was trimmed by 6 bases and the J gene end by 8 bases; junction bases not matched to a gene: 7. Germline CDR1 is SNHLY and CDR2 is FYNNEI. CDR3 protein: CASSALAGSHEQFF. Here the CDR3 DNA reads TGTGCCAGCAGCGCACTAGCGGGATCCCATGAGCAGTTCTTC.

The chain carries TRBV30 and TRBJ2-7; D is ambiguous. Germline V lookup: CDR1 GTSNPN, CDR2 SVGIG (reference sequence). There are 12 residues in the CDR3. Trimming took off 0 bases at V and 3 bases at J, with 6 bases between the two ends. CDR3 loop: CAWSVTGYEQYF. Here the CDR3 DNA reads TGTGCCTGGAGTGTAACGGGCTACGAGCAGTACTTC.

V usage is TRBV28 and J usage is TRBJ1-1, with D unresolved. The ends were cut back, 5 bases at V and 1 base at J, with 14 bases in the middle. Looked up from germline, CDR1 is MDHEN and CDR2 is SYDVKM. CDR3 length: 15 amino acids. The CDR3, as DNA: TGTGCCAGCAGTGAATACAGCGGTGGGAACACTGAAGCTTTCTTT. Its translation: CASSEYSGGNTEAFF.

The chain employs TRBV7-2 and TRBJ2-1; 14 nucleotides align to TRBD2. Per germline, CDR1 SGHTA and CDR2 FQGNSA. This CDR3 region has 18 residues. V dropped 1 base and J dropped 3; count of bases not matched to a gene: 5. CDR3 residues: CASSLGTSGRSLYNEQFF. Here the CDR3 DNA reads TGTGCCAGCAGCTTAGGGACTAGCGGGAGGTCCCTCTACAATGAGCAGTTCTTC.